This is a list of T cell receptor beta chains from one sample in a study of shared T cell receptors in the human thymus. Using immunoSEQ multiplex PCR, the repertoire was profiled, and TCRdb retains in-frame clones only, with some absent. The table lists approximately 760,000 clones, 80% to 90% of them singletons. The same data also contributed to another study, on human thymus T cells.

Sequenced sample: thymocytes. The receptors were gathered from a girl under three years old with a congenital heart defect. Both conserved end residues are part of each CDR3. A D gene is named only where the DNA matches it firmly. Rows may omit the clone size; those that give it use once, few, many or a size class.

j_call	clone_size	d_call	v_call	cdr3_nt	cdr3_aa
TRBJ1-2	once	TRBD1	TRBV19	TGTGCCAGTAAAAAGGACCGGGAGGGACAGGGTTATGGCTACACCTTC	CASKKDREGQGYGYTF
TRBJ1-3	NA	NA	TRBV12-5	TGTGCTAGTGGTCCAAAATCCTCTGGAAACACCATATATTTT	CASGPKSSGNTIYF
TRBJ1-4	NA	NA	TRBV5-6	TGTGCCAGCAGCTTCGGCGGGGAGAACCTGAACGGGCCGAATGAAAAACTGTTTTTT	CASSFGGENLNGPNEKLFF
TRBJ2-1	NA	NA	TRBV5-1	TGCGCCAGCAGCTTGGGTTTGGGCTCCCCTTCCAATGAGCAGTTCTTC	CASSLGLGSPSNEQFF
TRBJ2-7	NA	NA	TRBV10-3	TGTGCCATCAGAAACAGGGCAGCCTACGAGCAGTACTTC	CAIRNRAAYEQYF
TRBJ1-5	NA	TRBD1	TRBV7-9	TGTGCCAGCACCGGGACAGGGGCCAATTATAGCAATCAGCCCCAGCATTTT	CASTGTGANYSNQPQHF
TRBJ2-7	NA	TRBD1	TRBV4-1	TGCGCCAGCAGCCAGACAGGGGACTCCTACGAGCAGTACTTC	CASSQTGDSYEQYF
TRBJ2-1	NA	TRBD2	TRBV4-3	TGCGCCAGCAGCCAGGGACTAGTGGTTTACAATGAACAGTTCTTC	CASSQGLVVYNEQFF
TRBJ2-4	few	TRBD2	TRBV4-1	TGCGCCAGCAGCCAAGGTCAGGGCGGGGGGGCCAAAAACATTCAGTACTTC	CASSQGQGGGAKNIQYF
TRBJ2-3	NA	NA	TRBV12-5	TGTGCTAGTGGTTTAGGAGACGTGCTTAGCACAGATACGCAGTATTTT	CASGLGDVLSTDTQYF
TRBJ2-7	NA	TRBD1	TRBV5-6	TGTGCCAGCAGCTTGTACAGGGGGCGAAACGAGCAGTACTTC	CASSLYRGRNEQYF
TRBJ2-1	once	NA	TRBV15	TGTGCCACCAGCAGAGAGGAGGGGCCCACGCTTTACAATGAGCAGTTCTTC	CATSREEGPTLYNEQFF
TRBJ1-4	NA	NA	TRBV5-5	TGTGCCAGCAGACCCGACAGCTCTTGGGGTAAACTGTTTTTT	CASRPDSSWGKLFF
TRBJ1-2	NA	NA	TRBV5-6	TGTGCCAGCAGCCGAACCCGGGGGGTGGGCTATGGCTACACCTTC	CASSRTRGVGYGYTF
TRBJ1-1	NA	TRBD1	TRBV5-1	TGCGCCAGCAGCTTGGGGCTATTACAGGGGGAGAATAGGCACACTGAAGCTTTCTTT	CASSLGLLQGENRHTEAFF
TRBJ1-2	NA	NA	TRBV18	TGTGCCAGCTCGCGGGACTGCCACAAAGATGGCTACACCTTC	CASSRDCHKDGYTF
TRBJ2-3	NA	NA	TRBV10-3	TGTGCCATCAAGTTGGCAATTTACACAGATACGCAGTATTTT	CAIKLAIYTDTQYF
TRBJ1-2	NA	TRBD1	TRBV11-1	TGTGCCAGCAGCTCATCCGACAGGGTATACTATGGCTACACCTTC	CASSSSDRVYYGYTF
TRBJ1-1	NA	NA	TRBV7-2	TGTGCCAGCAGCCCGCGATTGAACACTGAAGCTTTCTTT	CASSPRLNTEAFF
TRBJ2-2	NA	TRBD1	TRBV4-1	TGCGCCAGCAGCCAAGATAGGGACAGGGGTAACACCGGGGAGCTGTTTTTT	CASSQDRDRGNTGELFF
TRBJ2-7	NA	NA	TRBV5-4	TGTGCCAGCAGCCTCTCTGGGACTCGCCTTAAGCAGTACTTC	CASSLSGTRLKQYF
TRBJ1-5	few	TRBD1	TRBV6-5	TGTGCCAGCAGCAGGGGGCGGAATCAGCCCCAGCATTTT	CASSRGRNQPQHF
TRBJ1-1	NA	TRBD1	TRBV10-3	TGTGCCATCAGCCTCCACAGGGGGTTCCCTGAAGCTTTCTTT	CAISLHRGFPEAFF
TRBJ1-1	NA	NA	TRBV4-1	TGCGCCAGCAGCCACTACGATAACACTGAAGCTTTCTTT	CASSHYDNTEAFF
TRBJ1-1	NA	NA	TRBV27	TGTGCCAGCAGTGCAAGGGAGGGGAACACTGAAGCTTTCTTT	CASSAREGNTEAFF
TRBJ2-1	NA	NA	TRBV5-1	TGCGCCAGCAGCTCAGGGACCTACAATGAGCAGTTCTTC	CASSSGTYNEQFF
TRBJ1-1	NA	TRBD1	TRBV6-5	TGTGCCAGCAGCAGGGGGCCGAACACTGAAGCTTTCTTT	CASSRGPNTEAFF
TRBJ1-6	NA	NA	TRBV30	TGTGCCTCCAACACTTTCCGGGAGGGAGACTCCTATAATTCACCCCTCCACTTT	CASNTFREGDSYNSPLHF
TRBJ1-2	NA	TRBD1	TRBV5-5	TGTGCCAGCAGCTTGGCCGGGGACAGGGTCTCTCTTGAGGATGGCTACACCTTC	CASSLAGDRVSLEDGYTF
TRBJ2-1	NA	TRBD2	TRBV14	TGTGCCAGCAGCCAAGGTTCCATGGGGACTAGCGAAAAGAATGAGCAGTTCTTC	CASSQGSMGTSEKNEQFF
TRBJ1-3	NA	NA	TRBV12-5	TGTGCTAGTGGTCCGCGACAGGAATTATCTGGAAACACCATATATTTT	CASGPRQELSGNTIYF
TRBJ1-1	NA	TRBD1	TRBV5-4	TGTGCCAGCAGCTTTCCGGGACAGCCCGGCGTGAAGGAAGCTTTCTTT	CASSFPGQPGVKEAFF
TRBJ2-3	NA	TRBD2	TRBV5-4	TGTGCCAGCAGCTTTAGGGGACTAGCGGGGGCGCACCACACAGATACGCAGTATTTT	CASSFRGLAGAHHTDTQYF
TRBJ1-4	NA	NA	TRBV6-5	TGTGCCAGCAGTTACTCGGGGGCCTCGAATGAAAAACTGTTTTTT	CASSYSGASNEKLFF
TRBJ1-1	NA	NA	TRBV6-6	TGTGCCAGTCGAGCGGGCTTGAACACTGAAGCTTTCTTT	CASRAGLNTEAFF
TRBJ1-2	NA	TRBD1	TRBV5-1	TGCGCCAGCAGCTGGGGCACAGGGGGCAAATACTATGGCTACACCTTC	CASSWGTGGKYYGYTF
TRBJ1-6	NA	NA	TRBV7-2	TGTGCCAGCAGCTTAAGGGGCATCGGGTCGGTGTATAATTCCCCCCTCCACTTT	CASSLRGIGSVYNSPLHF
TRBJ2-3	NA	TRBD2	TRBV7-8	TGTGCCAGCAGCAAGAGGACTAGCGGGGGGATTCGGGATACGCAGTATTTT	CASSKRTSGGIRDTQYF
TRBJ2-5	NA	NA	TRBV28	TGTGCCAGCAGTGACCTCAGGGGAGGGGGAGAGACCCAGTACTTC	CASSDLRGGGETQYF
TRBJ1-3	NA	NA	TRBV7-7	TGTGCCAGCAGCTTAGAAGCCGGGACACCTTTTCAGCCAAACACCATATATTTT	CASSLEAGTPFQPNTIYF
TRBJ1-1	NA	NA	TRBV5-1	TGCGCCAGCAGCTGGGGTCCACCCAGGGGTGAAGCTTTCTTT	CASSWGPPRGEAFF
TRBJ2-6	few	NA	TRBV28	TGTGCCAGCAGTTTAAGGGGTAGAGGGGCCAACGTCCTGACTTTC	CASSLRGRGANVLTF
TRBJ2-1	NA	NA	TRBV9	TGTGCCAGCAGCAAAACCGACCCGTCGGGGGGCAGGGATGAGCAGTTCTTC	CASSKTDPSGGRDEQFF
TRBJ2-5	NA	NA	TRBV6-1	TGTGCCAGCAGGGAGCTCGGGCAAGAGACCCAGTACTTC	CASRELGQETQYF
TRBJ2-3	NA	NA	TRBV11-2	TGTGCCAGCAGACTACAGGGAAGGGGCACAGATACGCAGTATTTT	CASRLQGRGTDTQYF
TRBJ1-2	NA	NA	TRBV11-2	TGTGCCAGCAGCTCCTCAAAGAGGGAGATGAGGGGCTACACCTTC	CASSSSKREMRGYTF
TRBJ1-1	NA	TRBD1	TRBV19	TGTGCCAGTAGTCTAGACAGGGGCACCCAACGTAACACTGAAGCTTTCTTT	CASSLDRGTQRNTEAFF
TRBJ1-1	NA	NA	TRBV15	TGTGCCACCAGCAGAGATCGGCAGGGGTCTGAAGCTTTCTTT	CATSRDRQGSEAFF
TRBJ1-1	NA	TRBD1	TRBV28	TGTGCCAGCCAATTTGAAGGGACAGGGGGCGCGAGGGACACTGAAGCTTTCTTT	CASQFEGTGGARDTEAFF
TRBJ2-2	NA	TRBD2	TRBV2	TGTGCCAGCAGAGATAGCGGGGGGAGGACCGGGGAGCTGTTTTTT	CASRDSGGRTGELFF
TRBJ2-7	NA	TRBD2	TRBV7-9	TGTGCCAGCAGCTTGACCGTCCGAGCGGGGGGTTCCTACGAGCAGTACTTC	CASSLTVRAGGSYEQYF
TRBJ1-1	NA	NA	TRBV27	TGTGCCAGCAGTTTGACACCGGGACACCCGTTCTTGGGGGCTTTCTTT	CASSLTPGHPFLGAFF
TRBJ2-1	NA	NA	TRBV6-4	TGTGCCAGCAGTGAAGTGGGCGCGTCCAATGAGCAGTTCTTC	CASSEVGASNEQFF
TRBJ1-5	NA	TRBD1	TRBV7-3	TGTGCCAGCAGCTTTAGAATTACAGGGGATCCCAATCAGCCCCAGCATTTT	CASSFRITGDPNQPQHF
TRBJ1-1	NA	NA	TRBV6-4	TGTGCCAGCAGTGACTCGTTTAGAGCTTTCTTT	CASSDSFRAFF